The clone carrying this T cell receptor beta chain came up once. Authors' processing steps: Amplification from reference gene primers served as the basis for estimated nucleated cell counts. TCRdb's copy holds only in-frame clones and misses some; the assay was immunoSEQ multiplex PCR. From that table come the V and J calls and clone size; the DNA was used to work out D and trimming. Seen here are 490,000 or so clones, approximately 91% observed once, and the top ten hold roughly 8%. This entry is derived from a study of blood T cell repertoires in COVID-19. V was clipped by 2 bases and J by 10 bases, with 15 bases between them. CDR3 length: 14 amino acids. Germline V CDR1 and CDR2: SEHNR, FQNEAQ (reference sequence). Assignment of participants to cohorts was predicated upon participant-reported clinical history.

The rearrangement uses TRBV7-9 and TRBJ2-1; D remains ambiguous. This receptor was taken from a woman aged 60 to 75 who had recovered from COVID-19. The sample consisted of PBMCs or T cells enriched from blood (not recorded which). CDR3: CASSLTPQAVEQFF. The CDR3 nucleotides are TGTGCCAGCAGCTTAACCCCGCAGGCTGTGGAGCAGTTCTTC.